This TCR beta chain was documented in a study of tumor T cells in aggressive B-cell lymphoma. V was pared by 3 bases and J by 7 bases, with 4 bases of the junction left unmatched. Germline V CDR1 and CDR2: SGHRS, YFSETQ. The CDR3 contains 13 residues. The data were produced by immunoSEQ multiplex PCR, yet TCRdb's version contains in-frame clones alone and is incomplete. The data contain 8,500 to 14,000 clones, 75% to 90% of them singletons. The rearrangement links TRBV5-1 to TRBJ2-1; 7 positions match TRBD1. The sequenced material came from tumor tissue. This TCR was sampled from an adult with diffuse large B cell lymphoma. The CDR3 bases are TGCGCCAGCAGCTCACAGGGGCGGAATGAGCAGTTCTTC. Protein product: CASSSQGRNEQFF.